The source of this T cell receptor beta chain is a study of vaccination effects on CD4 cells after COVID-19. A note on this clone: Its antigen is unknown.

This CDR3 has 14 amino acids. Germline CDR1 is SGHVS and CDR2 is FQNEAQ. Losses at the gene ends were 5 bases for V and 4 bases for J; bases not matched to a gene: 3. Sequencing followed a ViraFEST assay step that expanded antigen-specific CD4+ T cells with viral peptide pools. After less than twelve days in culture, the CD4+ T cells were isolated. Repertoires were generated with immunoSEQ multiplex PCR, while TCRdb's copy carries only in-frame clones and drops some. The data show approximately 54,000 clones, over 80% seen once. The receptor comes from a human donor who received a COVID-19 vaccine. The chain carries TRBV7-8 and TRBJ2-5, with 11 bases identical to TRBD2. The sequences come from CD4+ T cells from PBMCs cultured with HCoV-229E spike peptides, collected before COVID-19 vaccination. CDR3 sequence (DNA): TGTGCCAGCAGCCGTAGCGGGGGGGGAGAGACCCAGTACTTC. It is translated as CASSRSGGGETQYF.